A single TCR beta chain is shown here with its context. Generated by immunoSEQ multiplex PCR, the TCRdb table keeps only in-frame clones and is missing some. The table includes some 48,000 clones, approximately 95% detected once. V lost 1 base, J lost 1 base, and 2 bases stayed unmatched. The CDR3 is 16 amino acids. The germline V gene has CDR1 KGHDR and CDR2 SFDVKD. The TCR originated in a man aged 35 to 55 with rheumatoid arthritis. Sequencing was done on a sample of PBMCs. The chain carries TRBV24-1 and TRBJ2-2; TRBD1 aligns across 7 bases. CDR3 protein: CATSDLGDRNTGELFF. CDR3 coding DNA: TGTGCCACCAGTGATTTAGGGGACAGGAACACCGGGGAGCTGTTTTTT.